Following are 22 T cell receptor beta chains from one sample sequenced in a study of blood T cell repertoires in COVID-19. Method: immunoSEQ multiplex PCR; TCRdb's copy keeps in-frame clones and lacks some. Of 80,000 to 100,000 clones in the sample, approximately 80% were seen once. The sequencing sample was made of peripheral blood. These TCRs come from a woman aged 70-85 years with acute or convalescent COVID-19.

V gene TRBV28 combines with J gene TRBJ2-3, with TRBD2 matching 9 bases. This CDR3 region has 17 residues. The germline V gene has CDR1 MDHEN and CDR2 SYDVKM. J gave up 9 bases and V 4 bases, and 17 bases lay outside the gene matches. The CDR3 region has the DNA TGTGCCAGCAGTTCAAATCCGGGACTAGCAATTTTAGGGACGCAGTATTTT. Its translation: CASSSNPGLAILGTQYF.

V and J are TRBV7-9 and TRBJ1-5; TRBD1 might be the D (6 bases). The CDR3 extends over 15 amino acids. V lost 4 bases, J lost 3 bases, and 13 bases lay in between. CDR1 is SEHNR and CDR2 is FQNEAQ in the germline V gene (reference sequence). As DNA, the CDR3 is TGTGCCAGCAGCTCAACGACAGGAGTCAATCAGCCCCAGCATTTT. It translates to CASSSTTGVNQPQHF.

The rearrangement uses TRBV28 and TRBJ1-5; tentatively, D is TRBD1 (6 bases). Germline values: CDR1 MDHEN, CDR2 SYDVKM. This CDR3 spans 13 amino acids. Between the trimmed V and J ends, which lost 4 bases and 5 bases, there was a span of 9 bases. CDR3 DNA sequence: TGTGCCAGCAGTTCAGAGGGGGATCAGCCCCAGCATTTT. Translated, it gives CASSSEGDQPQHF.

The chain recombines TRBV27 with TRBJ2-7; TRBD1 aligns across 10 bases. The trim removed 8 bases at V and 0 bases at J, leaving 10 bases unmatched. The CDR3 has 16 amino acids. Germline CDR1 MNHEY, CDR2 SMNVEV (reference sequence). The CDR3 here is CASARGQGKSSYEQYF. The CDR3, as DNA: TGTGCCAGCGCGAGGGGACAGGGGAAAAGCTCCTACGAGCAGTACTTC.

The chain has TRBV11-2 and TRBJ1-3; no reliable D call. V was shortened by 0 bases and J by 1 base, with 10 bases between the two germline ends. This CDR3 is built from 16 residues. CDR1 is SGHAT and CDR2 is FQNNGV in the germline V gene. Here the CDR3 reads CASSLDAGGSGNTIYF. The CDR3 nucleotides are TGTGCCAGCAGCTTAGATGCTGGAGGATCTGGAAACACCATATATTTT.

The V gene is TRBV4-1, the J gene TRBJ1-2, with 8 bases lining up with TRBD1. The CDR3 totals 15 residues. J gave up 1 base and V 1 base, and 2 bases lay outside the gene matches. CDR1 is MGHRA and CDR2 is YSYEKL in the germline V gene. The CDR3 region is CASSQAGQGNYGYTF. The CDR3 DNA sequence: TGCGCCAGCAGCCAAGCCGGACAGGGTAACTATGGCTACACCTTC.

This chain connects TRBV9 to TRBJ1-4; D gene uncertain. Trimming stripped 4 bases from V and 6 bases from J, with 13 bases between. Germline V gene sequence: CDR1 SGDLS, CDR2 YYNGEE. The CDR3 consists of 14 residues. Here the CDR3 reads CASSPLGEDEKLFF. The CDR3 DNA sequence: TGTGCCAGCAGCCCACTTGGAGAGGATGAAAAACTGTTTTTT.

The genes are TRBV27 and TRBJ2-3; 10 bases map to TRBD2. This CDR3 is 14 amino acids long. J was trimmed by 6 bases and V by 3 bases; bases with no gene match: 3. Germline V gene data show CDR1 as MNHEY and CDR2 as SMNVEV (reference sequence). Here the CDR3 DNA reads TGTGCCAGCAGTTTCTTTAGCGGGGGGGATACGCAGTATTTT. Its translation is CASSFFSGGDTQYF.

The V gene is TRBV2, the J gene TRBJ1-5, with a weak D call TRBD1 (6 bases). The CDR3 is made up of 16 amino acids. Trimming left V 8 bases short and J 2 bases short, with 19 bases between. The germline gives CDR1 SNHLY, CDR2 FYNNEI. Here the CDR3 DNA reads TGTGCCAGCGACCCGGGATGGGGGCAGGGCAATCAGCCCCAGCATTTT. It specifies CASDPGWGQGNQPQHF.

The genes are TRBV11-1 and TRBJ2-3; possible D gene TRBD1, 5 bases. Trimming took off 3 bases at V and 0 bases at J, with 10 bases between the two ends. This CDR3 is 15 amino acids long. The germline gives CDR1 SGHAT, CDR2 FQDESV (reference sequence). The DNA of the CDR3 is TGTGCCAGCAGCTTCGTTGGACACAGCACAGATACGCAGTATTTT. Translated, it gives CASSFVGHSTDTQYF.

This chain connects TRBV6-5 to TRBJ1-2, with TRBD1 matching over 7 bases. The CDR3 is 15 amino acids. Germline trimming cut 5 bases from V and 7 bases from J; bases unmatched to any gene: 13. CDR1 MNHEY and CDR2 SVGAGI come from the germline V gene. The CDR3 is CASSIGQALGGGYTF. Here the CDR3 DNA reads TGTGCCAGCAGTATAGGACAGGCCCTCGGGGGTGGCTACACCTTC.

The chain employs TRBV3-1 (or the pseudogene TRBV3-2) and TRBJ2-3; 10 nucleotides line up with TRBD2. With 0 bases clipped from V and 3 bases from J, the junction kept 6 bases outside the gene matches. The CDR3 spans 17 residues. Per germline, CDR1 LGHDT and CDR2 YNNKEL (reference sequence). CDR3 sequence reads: CASSQERLAGATDTQYF. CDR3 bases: TGTGCCAGCAGCCAAGAAAGGCTAGCGGGGGCGACAGATACGCAGTATTTT.

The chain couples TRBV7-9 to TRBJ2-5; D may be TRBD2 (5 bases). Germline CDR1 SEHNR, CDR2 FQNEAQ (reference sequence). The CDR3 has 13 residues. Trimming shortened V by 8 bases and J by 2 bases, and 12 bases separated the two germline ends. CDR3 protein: CASHSRTQETQYF. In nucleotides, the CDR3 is TGTGCCAGCCACTCGCGGACTCAAGAGACCCAGTACTTC.

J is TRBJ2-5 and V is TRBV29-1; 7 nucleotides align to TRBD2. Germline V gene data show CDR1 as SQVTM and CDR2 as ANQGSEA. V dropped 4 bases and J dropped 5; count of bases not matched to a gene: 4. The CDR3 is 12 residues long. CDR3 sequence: CSVGREWETQYF. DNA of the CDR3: TGCAGCGTTGGGCGGGAGTGGGAGACCCAGTACTTC. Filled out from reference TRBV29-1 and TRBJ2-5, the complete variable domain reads SAVISQKPSRDICQRGTSLTIQCQVDSQVTMMFWYRQQPGQSLTLIATANQGSEATYESGFVIDKFPISRPNLTFSTLTVSNMSPEDSSIYLCSVGREWETQYFGPGTRLLVL.

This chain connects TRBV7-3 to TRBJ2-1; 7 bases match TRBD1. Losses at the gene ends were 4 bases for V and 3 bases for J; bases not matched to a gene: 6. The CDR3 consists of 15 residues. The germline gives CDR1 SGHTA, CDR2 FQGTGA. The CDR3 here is CASSSSGTDYNEQFF. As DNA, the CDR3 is TGTGCCAGCAGCTCCTCCGGGACAGACTACAATGAGCAGTTCTTC.

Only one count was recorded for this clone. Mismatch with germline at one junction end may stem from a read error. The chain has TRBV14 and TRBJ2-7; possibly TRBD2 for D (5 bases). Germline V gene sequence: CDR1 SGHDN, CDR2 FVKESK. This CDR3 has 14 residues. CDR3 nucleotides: TGTGCCAGCAGCCTTGGAGGCCTACCCTACGGGCAGTACTTC. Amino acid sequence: CASSLGGLPYGQYF. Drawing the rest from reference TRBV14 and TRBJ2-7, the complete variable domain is EAGVTQFPSHSVIEKGQTVTLRCDPISGHDNLYWYRRVMGKEIKFLLHFVKESKQDESGMPNNRFLAERTGGTYSTLKVQPAELEDSGVYFCASSLGGLPYGQYFGPGTRLTVT.

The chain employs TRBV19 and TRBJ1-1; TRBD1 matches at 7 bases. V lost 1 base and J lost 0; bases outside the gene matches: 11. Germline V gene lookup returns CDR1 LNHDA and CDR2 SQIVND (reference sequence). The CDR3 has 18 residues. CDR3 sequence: CASSIARQGAVMNTEAFF. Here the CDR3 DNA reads TGTGCCAGTAGTATAGCCCGACAGGGTGCTGTCATGAACACTGAAGCTTTCTTT.

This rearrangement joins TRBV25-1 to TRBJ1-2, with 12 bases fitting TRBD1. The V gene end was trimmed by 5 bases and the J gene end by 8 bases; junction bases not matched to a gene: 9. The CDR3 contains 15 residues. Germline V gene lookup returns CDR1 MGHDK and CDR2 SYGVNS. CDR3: CASSKPGQGAEGYTF. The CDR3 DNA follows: TGTGCCAGCAGTAAACCGGGACAGGGGGCCGAGGGCTACACCTTC.

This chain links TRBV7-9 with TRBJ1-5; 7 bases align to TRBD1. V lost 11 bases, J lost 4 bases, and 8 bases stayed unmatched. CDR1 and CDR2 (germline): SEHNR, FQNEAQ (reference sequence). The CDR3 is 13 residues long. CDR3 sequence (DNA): TGTGCCTCAACAACAGGGGTGAATCAGCCCCAGCATTTT. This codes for CASTTGVNQPQHF. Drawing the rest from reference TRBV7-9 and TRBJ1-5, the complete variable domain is DTGVSQNPRHKITKRGQNVTFRCDPISEHNRLYWYRQTLGQGPEFLTYFQNEAQLEKSRLLSDRFSAERPKGSFSTLEIQRTEQGDSAMYLCASTTGVNQPQHFGDGTRLSIL.

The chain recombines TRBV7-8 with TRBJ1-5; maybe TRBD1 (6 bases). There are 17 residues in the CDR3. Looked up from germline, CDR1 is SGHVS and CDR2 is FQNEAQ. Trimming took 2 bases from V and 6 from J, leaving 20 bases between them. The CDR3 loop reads CASSLRGSGVSGQPQHF. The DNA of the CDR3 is TGTGCCAGCAGCTTAAGGGGCTCAGGGGTAAGCGGTCAGCCCCAGCATTTT.

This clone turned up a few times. The CDR3 spells CASRRQGGGYTF. The CDR3 DNA follows: TGTGCCAGTAGGAGACAGGGTGGCGGCTACACCTTC. The V call is TRBV19, the J call TRBJ1-2, with 7 bases lining up with TRBD1. The CDR3 has 12 residues. The germline gives CDR1 LNHDA, CDR2 SQIVND (reference sequence). V lost 6 bases, J lost 8 bases, and 6 bases stayed unmatched.

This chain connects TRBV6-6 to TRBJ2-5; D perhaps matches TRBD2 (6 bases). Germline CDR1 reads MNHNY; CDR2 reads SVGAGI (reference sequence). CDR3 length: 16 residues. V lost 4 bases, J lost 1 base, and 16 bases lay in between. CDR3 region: CASSLGGAESQETQYF. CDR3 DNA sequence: TGTGCCAGCAGTTTGGGAGGAGCGGAATCCCAAGAGACCCAGTACTTC.